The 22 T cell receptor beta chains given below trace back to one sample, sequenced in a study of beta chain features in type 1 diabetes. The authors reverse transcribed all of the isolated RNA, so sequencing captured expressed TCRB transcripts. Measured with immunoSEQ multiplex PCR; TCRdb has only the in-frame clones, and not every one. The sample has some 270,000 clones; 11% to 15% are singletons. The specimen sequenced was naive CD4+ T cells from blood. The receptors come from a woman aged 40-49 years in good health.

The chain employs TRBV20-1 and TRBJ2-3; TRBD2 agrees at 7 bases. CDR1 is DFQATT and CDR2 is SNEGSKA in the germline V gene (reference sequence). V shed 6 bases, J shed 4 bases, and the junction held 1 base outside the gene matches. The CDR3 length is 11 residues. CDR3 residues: CSAGGADTQYF. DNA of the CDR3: TGCAGTGCGGGAGGGGCAGATACGCAGTATTTT.

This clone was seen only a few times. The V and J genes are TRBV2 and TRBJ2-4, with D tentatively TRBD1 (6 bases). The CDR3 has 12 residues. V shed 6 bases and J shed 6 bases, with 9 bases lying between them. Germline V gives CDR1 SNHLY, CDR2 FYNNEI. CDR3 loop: CASRGRGNIQYF. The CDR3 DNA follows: TGTGCCAGCAGGGGCAGGGGAAACATTCAGTACTTC.

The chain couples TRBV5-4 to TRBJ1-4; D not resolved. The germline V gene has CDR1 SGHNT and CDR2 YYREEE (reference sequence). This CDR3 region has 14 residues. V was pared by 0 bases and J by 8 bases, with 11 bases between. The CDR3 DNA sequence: TGTGCCAGCAGCTTGGAAAGGGCGGGGGAAAAACTGTTTTTT. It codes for CASSLERAGEKLFF.

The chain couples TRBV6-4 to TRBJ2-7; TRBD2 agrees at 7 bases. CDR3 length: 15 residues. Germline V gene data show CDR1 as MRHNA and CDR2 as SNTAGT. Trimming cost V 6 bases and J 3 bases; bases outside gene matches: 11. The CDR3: CASSVTGGLYYEQYF. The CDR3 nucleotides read TGTGCCAGCAGCGTTACGGGGGGTCTCTACTACGAGCAGTACTTC.

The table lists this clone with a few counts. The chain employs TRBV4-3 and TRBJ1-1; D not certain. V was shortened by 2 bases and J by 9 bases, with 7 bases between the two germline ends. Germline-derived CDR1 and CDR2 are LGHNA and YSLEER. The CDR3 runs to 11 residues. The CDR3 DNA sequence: TGCGCCAGCAGCCAAAGCAGGAAAGCTTTCTTT. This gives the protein CASSQSRKAFF.

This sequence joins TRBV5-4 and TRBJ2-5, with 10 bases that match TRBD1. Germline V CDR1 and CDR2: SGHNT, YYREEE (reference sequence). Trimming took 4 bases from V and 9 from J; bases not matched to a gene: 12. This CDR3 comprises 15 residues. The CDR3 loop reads CASSHQDRGEWAQYF. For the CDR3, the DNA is TGTGCCAGCAGCCACCAGGACAGGGGGGAGTGGGCCCAGTACTTC.

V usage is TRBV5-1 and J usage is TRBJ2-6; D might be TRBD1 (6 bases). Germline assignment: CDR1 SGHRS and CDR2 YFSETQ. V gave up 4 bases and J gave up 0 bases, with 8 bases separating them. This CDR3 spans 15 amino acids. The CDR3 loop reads CASSPDSSGANVLTF. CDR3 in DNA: TGCGCCAGCAGCCCGGACAGCTCTGGGGCCAACGTCCTGACTTTC.

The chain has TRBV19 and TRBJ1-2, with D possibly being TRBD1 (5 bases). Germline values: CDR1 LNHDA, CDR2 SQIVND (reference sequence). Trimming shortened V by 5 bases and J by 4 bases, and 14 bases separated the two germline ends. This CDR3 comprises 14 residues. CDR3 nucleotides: TGTGCCAGTAGTCCCGGTAACAGGATCTATGGCTACACCTTC. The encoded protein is CASSPGNRIYGYTF.

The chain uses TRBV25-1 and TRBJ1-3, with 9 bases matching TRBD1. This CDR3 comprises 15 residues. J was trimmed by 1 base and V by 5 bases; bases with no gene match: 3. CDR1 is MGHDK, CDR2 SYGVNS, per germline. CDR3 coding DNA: TGTGCCAGCAGTACTGGACAGGGGTCTGGAAACACCATATATTTT. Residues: CASSTGQGSGNTIYF.

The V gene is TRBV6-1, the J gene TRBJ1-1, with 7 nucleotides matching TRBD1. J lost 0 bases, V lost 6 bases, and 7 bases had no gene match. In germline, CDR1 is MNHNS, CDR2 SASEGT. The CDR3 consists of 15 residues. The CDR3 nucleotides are TGTGCCAGCAGAGAAAGAACAGGGGTGAACACTGAAGCTTTCTTT. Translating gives CASRERTGVNTEAFF.

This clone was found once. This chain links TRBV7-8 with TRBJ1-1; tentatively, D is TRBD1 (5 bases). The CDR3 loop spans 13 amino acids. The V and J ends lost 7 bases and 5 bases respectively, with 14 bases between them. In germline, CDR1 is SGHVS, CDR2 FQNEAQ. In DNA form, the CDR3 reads TGTGCCAGCACCAAGGGGCAGGGAACTGAAGCTTTCTTT. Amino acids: CASTKGQGTEAFF.

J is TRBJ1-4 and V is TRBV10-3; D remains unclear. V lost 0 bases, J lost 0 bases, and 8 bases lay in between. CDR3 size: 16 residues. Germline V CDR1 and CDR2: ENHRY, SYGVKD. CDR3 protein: CAISESTRSTNEKLFF. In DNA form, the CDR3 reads TGTGCCATCAGTGAGTCTACTCGGTCAACTAATGAAAAACTGTTTTTT.

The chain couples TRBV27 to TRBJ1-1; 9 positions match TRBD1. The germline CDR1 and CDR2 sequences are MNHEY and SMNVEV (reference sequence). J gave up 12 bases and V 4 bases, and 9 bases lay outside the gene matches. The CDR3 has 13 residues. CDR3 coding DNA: TGTGCCAGCAGTTACTACAGACAGGGGGAATCTTTCTTT. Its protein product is CASSYYRQGESFF.

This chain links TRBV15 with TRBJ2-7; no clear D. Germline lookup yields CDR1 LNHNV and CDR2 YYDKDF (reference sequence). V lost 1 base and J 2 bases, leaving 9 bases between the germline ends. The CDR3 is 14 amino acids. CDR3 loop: CATSRGGTAYEQYF. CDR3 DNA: TGTGCCACCAGCAGAGGTGGAACAGCCTACGAGCAGTACTTC.

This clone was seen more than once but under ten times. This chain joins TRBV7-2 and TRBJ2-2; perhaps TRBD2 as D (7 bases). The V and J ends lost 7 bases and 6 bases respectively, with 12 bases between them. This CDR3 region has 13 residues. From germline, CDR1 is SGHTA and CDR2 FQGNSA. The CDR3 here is CASTPGGSGELFF. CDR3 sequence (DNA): TGTGCCAGCACCCCGGGGGGCTCCGGGGAGCTGTTTTTT.

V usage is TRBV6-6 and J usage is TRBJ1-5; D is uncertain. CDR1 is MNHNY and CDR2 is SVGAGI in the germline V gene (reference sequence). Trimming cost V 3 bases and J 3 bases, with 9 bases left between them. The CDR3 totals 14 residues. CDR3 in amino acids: CASSYGQVNQPQHF. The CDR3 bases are TGTGCCAGCAGTTATGGGCAGGTCAATCAGCCCCAGCATTTT.

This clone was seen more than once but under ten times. CDR3 region: CASSTEGTRQYEQYF. DNA of the CDR3: TGTGCCAGCAGCACTGAGGGTACACGGCAGTACGAGCAGTACTTC. The V call is TRBV21-1, the J call TRBJ2-7; the D call TRBD2 from the table was never checked on the DNA. TRBV21-1 is a known pseudogene. This CDR3 has 15 residues.

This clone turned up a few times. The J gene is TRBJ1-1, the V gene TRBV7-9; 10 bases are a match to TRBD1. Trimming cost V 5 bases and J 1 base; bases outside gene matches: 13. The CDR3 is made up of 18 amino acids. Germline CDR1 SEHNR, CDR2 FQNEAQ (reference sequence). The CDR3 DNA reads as TGTGCCAGCAGCCAGTGGACAGGGGGATCCTATTCGAACACTGAAGCTTTCTTT. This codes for CASSQWTGGSYSNTEAFF.

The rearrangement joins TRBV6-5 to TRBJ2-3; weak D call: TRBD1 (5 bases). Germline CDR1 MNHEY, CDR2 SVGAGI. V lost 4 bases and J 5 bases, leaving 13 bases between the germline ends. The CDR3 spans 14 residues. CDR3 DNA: TGTGCCAGCAGTTCCGTGCTTACAGGAGATACGCAGTATTTT. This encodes CASSSVLTGDTQYF.

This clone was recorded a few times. Written as DNA, the CDR3 is TGTGCCAGCAGCTTAAGGGACAACCCCACAGATACGCAGTATTTT. It yields the protein CASSLRDNPTDTQYF. J is TRBJ2-3 and V is TRBV7-9, with a tentative D call TRBD1 (6 bases). V was pared by 2 bases and J by 2 bases, with 11 bases between. Looked up from germline, CDR1 is SEHNR and CDR2 is FQNEAQ (reference sequence). This CDR3 is 15 amino acids long.

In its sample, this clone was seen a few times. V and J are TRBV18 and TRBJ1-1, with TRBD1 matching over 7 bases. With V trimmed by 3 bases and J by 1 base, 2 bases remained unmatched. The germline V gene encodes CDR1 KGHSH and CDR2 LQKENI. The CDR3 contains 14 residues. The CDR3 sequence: CASSPGQTNTEAFF. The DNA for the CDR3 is TGTGCCAGCTCACCGGGACAGACGAACACTGAAGCTTTCTTT.

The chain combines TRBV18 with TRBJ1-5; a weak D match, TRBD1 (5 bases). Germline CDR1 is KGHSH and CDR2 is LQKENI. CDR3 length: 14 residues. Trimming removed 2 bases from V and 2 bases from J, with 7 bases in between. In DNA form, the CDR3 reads TGTGCCAGCTCACCAGGGACTGGCAATCAGCCCCAGCATTTT. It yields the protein CASSPGTGNQPQHF.